This TCR beta chain comes out of a study of T cell responses to AZD1222 COVID-19 vaccine. Study-level results: There were vaccine-associated CD4 TCRs across spike, dominant at 160-218 and 743-854. Scientists sampled the repertoires only once the peak T cell response had passed. Donors, mostly white British, included more females; clonal diversity was possibly underestimated.

This CDR3 has 16 residues. V gave up 5 bases and J gave up 2 bases, with 16 bases separating them. Germline-derived CDR1 and CDR2 are MDHEN and SYDVKM. Remarks on this clone: Its antigen is not known.

Assay used: immunoSEQ multiplex PCR; TCRdb lists only in-frame clones, some missing. The sample comprises about 83,000 clones, about 91% of which are singletons, and around 28% rests with the top ten. The sample was peripheral blood, taken 28 days after the second AZD1222 dose. This TCR derives from an adult who received the AZD1222 COVID-19 vaccine. The V call is TRBV28, the J call TRBJ2-1; D is ambiguous. The CDR3 is CASSKTTLFPYNEQFF. Here the CDR3 DNA reads TGTGCCAGCAGTAAGACAACCCTCTTCCCCTACAATGAGCAGTTCTTC. The whole variable domain, filled in from reference TRBV28 and TRBJ2-1, reads DVKVTQSSRYLVKRTGEKVFLECVQDMDHENMFWYRQDPGLGLRLIYFSYDVKMKEKGDIPEGYSVSREKKERFSLILESASTNQTSMYLCASSKTTLFPYNEQFFGPGTRLTVL.